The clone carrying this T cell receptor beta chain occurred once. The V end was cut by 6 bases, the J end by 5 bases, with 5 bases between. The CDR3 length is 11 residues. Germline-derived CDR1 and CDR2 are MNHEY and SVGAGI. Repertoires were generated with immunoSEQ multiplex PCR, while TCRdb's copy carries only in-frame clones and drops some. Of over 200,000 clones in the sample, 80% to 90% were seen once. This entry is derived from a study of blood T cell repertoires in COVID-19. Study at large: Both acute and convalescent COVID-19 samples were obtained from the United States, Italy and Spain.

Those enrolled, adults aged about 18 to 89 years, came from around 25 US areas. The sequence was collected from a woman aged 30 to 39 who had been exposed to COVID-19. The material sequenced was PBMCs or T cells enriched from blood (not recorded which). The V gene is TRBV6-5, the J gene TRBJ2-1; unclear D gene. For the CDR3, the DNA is TGTGCCAGCAGCCCCGACAATGAGCAGTTCTTC. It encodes CASSPDNEQFF.